Each of the 22 T cell receptor beta chains below was sequenced from the same sample in a study of shared clonotypes between healthy human individuals. Sequenced by immunoSEQ multiplex PCR; TCRdb stores in-frame clones only, minus some. Here the sample spans about 2.3 million clones, 93% being singletons. The sample taken for sequencing was naive CD4+ T cells from PBMCs. Subset here: CD45RA+ positively selected. The receptors derive from a man in his late teens or twenties in good health. Some clones in this sample may be carry-over from other donors' samples.

The rearrangement links TRBV29-1 to TRBJ2-1; maybe TRBD1 (6 bases). V shed 5 bases and J shed 0 bases, with 20 bases lying between them. From germline, CDR1 is SQVTM and CDR2 ANQGSEA. This CDR3 has 17 residues. The CDR3 loop reads CSVRTTGTPSSYNEQFF. Written as DNA, the CDR3 is TGCAGCGTTCGTACGACCGGGACACCTTCCTCCTACAATGAGCAGTTCTTC.

This chain uses TRBV4-1 with TRBJ2-4, with TRBD2 matching 10 bases. This CDR3 has 15 residues. Germline lookup yields CDR1 MGHRA and CDR2 YSYEKL. Trimming took 5 bases from V and 7 from J; bases not matched to a gene: 8. The CDR3 nucleotides read TGCGCCAGCAGCACAGCTAGCGGGAGTTGGAACATTCAGTACTTC. Protein sequence: CASSTASGSWNIQYF.

The CDR3 sequence is CASSYPPAGVIEDTQYF. For the CDR3, the DNA is TGTGCCAGCAGTTATCCCCCTGCGGGGGTAATTGAAGATACGCAGTATTTT. The chain has TRBV28 and TRBJ2-3; 7 bases line up with TRBD2. Germline loops: CDR1 MDHEN, CDR2 SYDVKM. J was trimmed by 5 bases and V by 4 bases; bases with no gene match: 15. The CDR3 is 17 residues long.

The CDR3 spells CASSGTGAQPQHF. DNA of the CDR3: TGTGCCAGCAGTGGGACGGGGGCTCAGCCCCAGCATTTT. The chain combines TRBV2 with TRBJ1-5; D may be TRBD1 (6 bases). The CDR3 spans 13 residues. The V end was cut by 4 bases, the J end by 6 bases, with 10 bases between. Germline V gene sequence: CDR1 SNHLY, CDR2 FYNNEI.

The CDR3 is CASSPYRTGGYEQYF. CDR3 DNA sequence: TGTGCCAGCAGCCCTTATCGGACAGGGGGTTACGAGCAGTACTTC. V gene TRBV4-2 combines with J gene TRBJ2-7; 10 bases are shared with TRBD1. Unmatched junction bases numbered 7, after V lost 4 bases and J lost 4 bases. Per germline, CDR1 LGHNA and CDR2 YNFKEQ. CDR3 length equals 15 residues.

The chain is built from TRBV6-1 and TRBJ2-7; 10 bases agree with TRBD1. The ends lost 9 bases at V and 2 bases at J; junction bases unmatched: 4. The CDR3 length is 13 residues. Germline CDR1 MNHNS, CDR2 SASEGT. The chain's CDR3 is CASRQGAPYEQYF. For the CDR3, the DNA is TGTGCCAGTAGACAGGGGGCCCCCTACGAGCAGTACTTC.

This chain links TRBV7-2 with TRBJ2-2; 11 bases align to TRBD2. Germline CDR1 reads SGHTA; CDR2 reads FQGNSA. The V gene end was trimmed by 5 bases and the J gene end by 6 bases; junction bases not matched to a gene: 5. The CDR3 has 15 amino acids. CDR3 bases: TGTGCCAGCAGCACCCGACTAGCGGGATCCGGGGAGCTGTTTTTT. It is translated as CASSTRLAGSGELFF.

The chain carries TRBV28 and TRBJ1-5, with D maybe TRBD1 (5 bases). Deletions cut 8 bases from V and 0 bases from J, with 8 bases between. There are 13 residues in the CDR3. Looked up from germline, CDR1 is MDHEN and CDR2 is SYDVKM. The CDR3: CASVGPSNQPQHF. The CDR3 coding sequence is TGTGCCAGCGTGGGACCTAGCAATCAGCCCCAGCATTTT.

The chain couples TRBV7-8 to TRBJ1-5; D gene uncertain. In germline, CDR1 is SGHVS, CDR2 FQNEAQ. CDR3 length equals 12 residues. V was pared by 1 base and J by 7 bases, with 5 bases between. CDR3 region: CASSLEGQPQHF. In DNA form, the CDR3 reads TGTGCCAGCAGCTTAGAAGGACAGCCCCAGCATTTT. The full variable domain, its missing parts supplied by reference TRBV7-8 and TRBJ1-5, is GAGVSQSPRYKVAKRGQDVALRCDPISGHVSLFWYQQALGQGPEFLTYFQNEAQLDKSGLPSDRFFAERPEGSVSTLKIQRTQQEDSAVYLCASSLEGQPQHFGDGTRLSIL.

The rearrangement uses TRBV11-1 and TRBJ1-1; D unclear. This CDR3 spans 16 amino acids. The germline V gene encodes CDR1 SGHAT and CDR2 FQDESV (reference sequence). V was trimmed by 5 bases and J by 1 base, leaving 17 bases between them. CDR3 region: CASSQSPGGRNTEAFF. The CDR3 DNA sequence: TGTGCCAGCAGCCAAAGCCCAGGTGGACGGAACACTGAAGCTTTCTTT.

The V and J genes are TRBV5-4 and TRBJ1-3; D perhaps matches TRBD1 (6 bases). Trimming pared 4 bases from V and 7 bases from J, leaving 12 bases between. This CDR3 is built from 13 residues. In germline, CDR1 is SGHNT, CDR2 YYREEE (reference sequence). The CDR3 coding sequence is TGTGCCAGCAGCGTTGAAGGGGGTAACACCATATATTTT. Translating it yields CASSVEGGNTIYF.

This chain connects TRBV7-8 to TRBJ2-3; no clear D gene. CDR1 SGHVS and CDR2 FQNEAQ come from the germline V gene. Trimming pared 5 bases from V and 0 bases from J, leaving 12 bases between. The CDR3 has 15 residues. This chain's CDR3 is CASSQRAASTDTQYF. The CDR3 bases are TGTGCCAGCAGCCAACGGGCGGCAAGCACAGATACGCAGTATTTT. Drawing the rest from reference TRBV7-8 and TRBJ2-3, the complete variable domain is GAGVSQSPRYKVAKRGQDVALRCDPISGHVSLFWYQQALGQGPEFLTYFQNEAQLDKSGLPSDRFFAERPEGSVSTLKIQRTQQEDSAVYLCASSQRAASTDTQYFGPGTRLTVL.

Here the CDR3 reads CASKPSGANVLTF. CDR3 coding DNA: TGTGCCAGCAAACCCTCTGGGGCCAACGTCCTGACTTTC. V usage is TRBV27 and J usage is TRBJ2-6, with no clear D. Germline CDR1 reads MNHEY; CDR2 reads SMNVEV (reference sequence). V lost 7 bases, J lost 0 bases, and 4 bases lay in between. The CDR3 consists of 13 residues.

V and J are TRBV6-1 and TRBJ2-2; a possible D gene is TRBD1 (6 bases). Deletions cut 0 bases from V and 5 bases from J, with 13 bases between. The CDR3 runs 16 residues. Germline V gives CDR1 MNHNS, CDR2 SASEGT. CDR3 in amino acids: CASSEATGRRTGELFF. For the CDR3, the DNA is TGTGCCAGCAGTGAAGCGACAGGTCGTAGGACCGGGGAGCTGTTTTTT.

Of note for this clone: At the DNA level, this CDR3 is encoded by other sequences in the same sample as well. V gene TRBV19 combines with J gene TRBJ2-1; possibly TRBD2 for D (6 bases). The V end was cut by 7 bases, the J end by 4 bases, with 14 bases between. This CDR3 spans 14 amino acids. The germline V gene encodes CDR1 LNHDA and CDR2 SQIVND (reference sequence). The CDR3 DNA reads TGTGCCAGTAAGGAGGGCCTCTTTTACAATGAGCAGTTCTTC. Translated: CASKEGLFYNEQFF.

The V gene is TRBV7-9, the J gene TRBJ1-2; no reliable D call. The CDR3 spans 12 residues. V lost 3 bases to trimming and J lost 8 bases, with 10 bases between them. Germline V gene lookup returns CDR1 SEHNR and CDR2 FQNEAQ (reference sequence). The CDR3 bases are TGTGCCAGCAGCTTGGGCCAGACCGGCTACACCTTC. The encoded protein is CASSLGQTGYTF.

The V and J genes are TRBV27 and TRBJ2-2; D call uncertain. V was shortened by 0 bases and J by 5 bases, with 7 bases between the two germline ends. Germline CDR1 and CDR2: MNHEY and SMNVEV (reference sequence). This CDR3 comprises 14 residues. CDR3 nucleotides: TGTGCCAGCAGTTTATCCATAGATACCGGGGAGCTGTTTTTT. It codes for CASSLSIDTGELFF.

The rearrangement joins TRBV5-1 to TRBJ1-2; the match to TRBD1 covers 9 bases. Looked up from germline, CDR1 is SGHRS and CDR2 is YFSETQ. The CDR3 totals 15 residues. Losses at the gene ends were 3 bases for V and 2 bases for J; bases not matched to a gene: 5. The CDR3 here is CASSWRQGVNYGYTF. CDR3 nucleotides: TGCGCCAGCAGCTGGAGACAGGGGGTGAACTATGGCTACACCTTC.

This sequence joins TRBV18 and TRBJ1-1, with D possibly being TRBD1 (5 bases). CDR1 and CDR2 (germline): KGHSH, LQKENI. Trimming took 3 bases from V and 0 from J, leaving 14 bases between them. The CDR3 runs 16 residues. Here the CDR3 reads CASSPGQVLLNTEAFF. The CDR3 nucleotides are TGTGCCAGCTCACCTGGACAAGTTCTCCTGAACACTGAAGCTTTCTTT.

The gene calls are TRBV5-5 and TRBJ2-7, with 16 bases that match TRBD2. The junction had 10 bases not matched to a gene; V was cut back by 1 base and J by 0 bases. This CDR3 is 20 amino acids long. Germline assignment: CDR1 SGHKS and CDR2 YYEKEE (reference sequence). The CDR3 spells CASSLTGTSGRAWLSYEQYF. The CDR3 nucleotides read TGTGCCAGCAGCTTGACAGGGACTAGCGGGAGGGCCTGGCTCTCCTACGAGCAGTACTTC.

This sequence joins TRBV28 and TRBJ1-5; D remains ambiguous. Between the trimmed V and J ends, which lost 6 bases and 6 bases, there was a span of 12 bases. Looked up from germline, CDR1 is MDHEN and CDR2 is SYDVKM. The CDR3 extends over 13 amino acids. CDR3 loop: CASSLTGAQPQHF. The CDR3 DNA sequence: TGTGCCAGCAGCCTGACCGGCGCTCAGCCCCAGCATTTT.

The rearrangement links TRBV4-1 to TRBJ1-2; the D gene is possibly TRBD1 (5 bases). The V gene lost 0 bases and the J gene lost 4 bases, with 9 bases spanning the gap. The CDR3 totals 14 residues. In germline, CDR1 is MGHRA, CDR2 YSYEKL. CDR3 sequence (DNA): TGCGCCAGCAGCCAAGACAGGGTGGGCTATGGCTACACCTTC. Protein sequence: CASSQDRVGYGYTF.